These 20 T cell receptor beta chains originate from one sample sequenced in a study of cytomegalovirus exposure and HLA in healthy donors. Vbeta (60) and Jbeta (13) primers were used in the PCR. Generated by immunoSEQ multiplex PCR, the TCRdb table keeps only in-frame clones and is missing some. The data contain approximately 200,000 clones, over 60% of them singletons. The sequenced material came from PBMCs. The source is a man aged 30 to 39 in good health and CMV-seropositive.

This chain links TRBV7-9 with TRBJ2-7; D is ambiguous. This CDR3 region has 15 residues. V was shortened by 5 bases and J by 4 bases, with 18 bases between the two germline ends. Germline V gene sequence: CDR1 SEHNR, CDR2 FQNEAQ (reference sequence). The DNA for the CDR3 is TGTGCCAGCAGCCCCGCCCCCCAGTCCCATTACGAGCAGTACTTC. This gives the protein CASSPAPQSHYEQYF.

Of note for this clone: Compared with germline, one end of the junction differs, possibly owing to a read error. V is TRBV7-7 and J is TRBJ2-1, with 10 bases lining up with TRBD2. CDR3 length: 15 amino acids. The germline V gene encodes CDR1 SSHAT and CDR2 FNYEAQ (reference sequence). CDR3 nucleotides: TGTGCTAGCAGCCCTAGCGGGGGATTCTACAATGAGCAGTTCTTC. It specifies CASSPSGGFYNEQFF.

The sample holds one count of this clone. This chain links TRBV28 with TRBJ2-5; 7 nucleotides align to TRBD2. TRBJ2-7 explains the end of the DNA better; the J call may be wrong. Germline lookup yields CDR1 MDHEN and CDR2 SYDVKM. The CDR3 consists of 16 residues. This chain's CDR3 is CASSLPQGAGKYEQYF. The CDR3, as DNA: TGTGCCAGCAGTCTCCCCCAGGGAGCGGGAAAGTACGAGCAGTACTTC.

The chain couples TRBV7-2 to TRBJ2-5, with 10 bases identical to TRBD2. The DNA matches TRBJ2-7 better at its end, which makes the J call doubtful. This CDR3 has 16 amino acids. Germline V gene data show CDR1 as SGHTA and CDR2 as FQGNSA. CDR3 protein: CASSPNGLAAAYEQYF. The CDR3 region has the DNA TGTGCCAGCAGCCCTAACGGACTAGCGGCCGCCTACGAGCAGTACTTC.

The table lists this clone with a count of one. Here the CDR3 reads CASSDGGLKKLFF. In nucleotides, the CDR3 is TGTGCCAGCAGTGATGGCGGCTTGAAAAAACTGTTTTTT. The gene calls are TRBV25-1 and TRBJ1-4, with unresolved D. V was cut by 3 bases and J by 9 bases, with 11 bases left in between. Germline V gives CDR1 MGHDK, CDR2 SYGVNS. The CDR3 covers 13 residues.

This chain joins TRBV7-8 and TRBJ1-1; TRBD1 matches at 7 bases. The germline V gene encodes CDR1 SGHVS and CDR2 FQNEAQ. CDR3 length: 13 amino acids. V lost 4 bases to trimming and J lost 8 bases; unmatched junction nucleotides: 7. The DNA of the CDR3 is TGTGCCAGCAGCTGGCGGGACAGCAGAGAAGCTTTCTTT. Its translation: CASSWRDSREAFF.

In this sample, this clone turned up a few times. This same CDR3 is encoded by further DNA sequences in the sample. The chain is built from TRBV7-2 and TRBJ2-3, with TRBD2 as a possible D gene (5 bases). V was clipped by 1 base and J by 1 base, with 9 bases between them. The CDR3 length is 15 residues. Germline CDR1 SGHTA, CDR2 FQGNSA. CDR3 amino acids: CASSLGTPRTDTQYF. The DNA for the CDR3 is TGTGCCAGCAGCTTAGGGACTCCTCGCACAGATACGCAGTATTTT.

V gene TRBV11-2 combines with J gene TRBJ1-6, with 9 bases that match TRBD1. The CDR3 covers 16 residues. Germline-derived CDR1 and CDR2 are SGHAT and FQNNGV. V dropped 5 bases and J dropped 9; count of bases not matched to a gene: 11. CDR3 amino acids: CASSMNSGTGSSPLHF. The CDR3 DNA reads as TGTGCCAGCAGCATGAACTCCGGGACAGGGAGTTCACCCCTCCACTTT.

This clone was observed a handful of times. V gene TRBV4-2 combines with J gene TRBJ1-1; possibly TRBD1 for D (5 bases). V lost 3 bases, J lost 2 bases, and 16 bases lay in between. CDR1 and CDR2 from the germline V gene are LGHNA and YNFKEQ. The CDR3 consists of 16 residues. The CDR3 spells CASSQRAGGINTEAFF. The CDR3 DNA is TGTGCCAGCAGCCAGAGAGCGGGGGGGATCAACACTGAAGCTTTCTTT.

The genes are TRBV5-1 and TRBJ1-4; the D is unclear. In germline, CDR1 is SGHRS, CDR2 YFSETQ. This CDR3 has 15 residues. Trimming removed 0 bases at V and 0 bases at J, with 6 bases between. The CDR3 reads CASSLDSTTNEKLFF. CDR3 bases: TGCGCCAGCAGCTTGGATAGCACAACTAATGAAAAACTGTTTTTT. The entire variable domain, with the rest obtained from reference TRBV5-1 and TRBJ1-4, is as follows: KAGVTQTPRYLIKTRGQQVTLSCSPISGHRSVSWYQQTPGQGLQFLFEYFSETQRNKGNFPGRFSGRQFSNSRSEMNVSTLELGDSALYLCASSLDSTTNEKLFFGSGTQLSVL.

V usage is TRBV11-2 and J usage is TRBJ2-3; 10 positions agree with TRBD2. CDR1 is SGHAT, CDR2 FQNNGV, per germline. The CDR3 length is 17 residues. V lost 2 bases, J lost 5 bases, and 10 bases stayed unmatched. CDR3 protein: CASSLRPAGGQGDTQYF. In nucleotides, the CDR3 is TGTGCCAGCAGCTTAAGGCCAGCGGGAGGGCAGGGAGATACGCAGTATTTT.

The rearrangement links TRBV5-4 to TRBJ1-5; maybe TRBD1 (5 bases). V shed 0 bases and J shed 4 bases, with 8 bases lying between them. Germline V CDR1 and CDR2: SGHNT, YYREEE (reference sequence). CDR3 length: 14 residues. As DNA, the CDR3 is TGTGCCAGCAGCTTGGCAGGGTGGAATCAGCCCCAGCATTTT. Its translation is CASSLAGWNQPQHF.

The V call is TRBV18, the J call TRBJ1-4; TRBD1 is a possible D gene (6 bases). Trimming left V 5 bases short and J 7 bases short, with 14 bases between. This CDR3 comprises 14 residues. Looked up from germline, CDR1 is KGHSH and CDR2 is LQKENI. The CDR3 protein is CASSSSNRVEKLFF. CDR3 sequence (DNA): TGTGCCAGCTCATCGTCAAACAGGGTTGAAAAACTGTTTTTT.

The V gene is TRBV7-8, the J gene TRBJ2-5; 8 bases agree with TRBD2. Germline V gene lookup returns CDR1 SGHVS and CDR2 FQNEAQ. The CDR3 covers 14 residues. V shed 7 bases, J shed 5 bases, and the junction held 9 bases outside the gene matches. The CDR3 loop is CASTLAALGETQYF. The CDR3 DNA follows: TGTGCCAGCACACTAGCGGCCCTAGGGGAGACCCAGTACTTC.

The V call is TRBV2, the J call TRBJ1-2; TRBD1 matches at 8 bases. The CDR3 loop spans 13 amino acids. The V segment lost 10 bases and the J segment 3 bases; nucleotides outside the gene matches: 7. Germline-derived CDR1 and CDR2 are SNHLY and FYNNEI. The CDR3 DNA follows: TGTGCCACGGGCCAGGGGGCCGACTATGGCTACACCTTC. Protein sequence: CATGQGADYGYTF.

The chain carries TRBV14 and TRBJ2-1; no clear D. V was clipped by 0 bases and J by 6 bases, with 9 bases between them. The CDR3 has 14 residues. Germline-derived CDR1 and CDR2 are SGHDN and FVKESK. CDR3 nucleotide sequence: TGTGCCAGCAGCCAAGACTTCGGTCCCAATGAGCAGTTCTTC. Its translation: CASSQDFGPNEQFF.

The chain has TRBV19 and TRBJ1-1; D not resolved. Trimming removed 2 bases from V and 0 bases from J, with 4 bases in between. CDR3 length: 13 residues. Per the germline V gene, CDR1 is LNHDA and CDR2 is SQIVND (reference sequence). The CDR3 DNA reads TGTGCCAGTAGTATATCAGTGAACACTGAAGCTTTCTTT. This encodes CASSISVNTEAFF.

CDR3 in amino acids: CASSVLWGQTNTEAFF. CDR3 DNA sequence: TGTGCCAGTAGTGTACTTTGGGGACAGACGAACACTGAAGCTTTCTTT. The rearrangement links TRBV19 to TRBJ1-1, with 7 bases matching TRBD1. In germline, CDR1 is LNHDA, CDR2 SQIVND (reference sequence). The length of the CDR3 is 16 residues. V shed 5 bases, J shed 1 base, and the junction held 10 bases outside the gene matches.

CDR3: CASGPTGQPTYEQYF. Here the CDR3 DNA reads TGTGCTAGTGGCCCTACGGGACAGCCGACCTACGAGCAGTACTTC. The genes are TRBV12-5 and TRBJ2-7, with 7 positions matching TRBD1. V lost 6 bases, J lost 2 bases, and 10 bases stayed unmatched. Germline assignment: CDR1 LGHNT and CDR2 FRNRAP. CDR3 size: 15 residues.

The chain combines TRBV19 with TRBJ2-3, with 9 bases aligning to TRBD2. V dropped 10 bases and J dropped 1; count of bases not matched to a gene: 6. Germline V CDR1 and CDR2: LNHDA, SQIVND (reference sequence). This CDR3 region has 14 residues. The CDR3 region is CATSTSGGTDTQYF. The CDR3 DNA is TGTGCCACCTCGACTAGCGGAGGCACAGATACGCAGTATTTT.